The TCR beta chain described here comes from a study of spatial heterogeneity in lung cancer. Whole-study context: There were consistently more beta-chain sequences detected than alpha-chain sequences.

MiXCR, run by TCRdb on the 5' RACE reads, gives a single entry per CDR3 protein. The table includes approximately 6,800 distinct CDR3 sequences, 13% detected once. Findings and limits, study-wide: Intratumoral expanded alpha and beta TCR counts were found to track tumor mutation counts. Alpha chain coverage of tumor T cells was estimated at approximately 7%, and beta chain coverage at roughly 14%.

Documented time point: sample taken at primary tumor resection. There were 65 or so donors, all of them untreated patients with early-stage non-small cell lung cancer. Researchers sequenced whole RNA taken from tumor, nontumor lung or frozen PBMC without sorting. V gave up 6 bases and J gave up 8 bases, with 14 bases separating them. This CDR3 has 13 residues. Germline V CDR1 and CDR2: SGHAT, FQNNGV. By share, this clonotype counts as medium-sized. Its specificity is not known. The size of this beta chain means little, since it is a stray read in a library made for alpha chains. This chain links TRBV11-2 with TRBJ1-5; D remains unclear. The source was lung tumor tissue, collected at surgery. This receptor was taken from a male donor with early-stage non-small cell lung cancer. The CDR3 spells CASRGNDYEPQHF. The CDR3 DNA reads as TGTGCCAGCAGGGGTAATGATTATGAGCCCCAGCATTTT.